These 8 T cell receptor beta chains were sequenced from one sample in a study of T cells after yellow fever vaccination. TCRdb processed the 5' RACE reads anew with MiXCR; each CDR3 protein has one entry. This repertoire shows just over 25,000 distinct CDR3 sequences, 4.5% to 7% found once; its top ten account for 12%. This material consisted of PBMCs, either bulk or a sorted T-cell subset (CD4+, CD8+, memory, or dextramer-sorted; not recorded which), taken 15 days after the yellow fever booster vaccination. These receptors were obtained from a man aged 30 to 39 who received the YFV17D yellow fever vaccine.

At least ten counts were recorded for this clonotype. The V call is TRBV6-1, the J call TRBJ2-1; TRBD2 agrees at 7 bases. The CDR3 totals 16 residues. CDR1 is MNHNS, CDR2 SASEGT, per germline. The ends lost 7 bases at V and 4 bases at J; junction bases unmatched: 13. The CDR3 bases are TGTGCCAGCACCCACCTCAAGGGCGGGAGATACAATGAGCAGTTCTTC. Amino acid sequence: CASTHLKGGRYNEQFF.

This clonotype was seen repeatedly, ten times or more. The chain combines TRBV7-2 with TRBJ2-2; TRBD1 matches 10 bases. The ends lost 5 bases at V and 6 bases at J; junction bases unmatched: 12. This CDR3 has 17 amino acids. Germline V gene data show CDR1 as SGHTA and CDR2 as FQGNSA. CDR3 protein: CASSPRVGDRGPGELFF. Written as DNA, the CDR3 is TGTGCCAGCAGCCCCAGAGTAGGGGACAGGGGTCCCGGGGAGCTGTTTTTT.

Ten or more counts support this clonotype. This chain connects TRBV10-1 to TRBJ2-7; the D call may be TRBD1 or TRBD2 (5 bases each). The V gene's germline CDR1 is WNHNN and CDR2 SYGVQD (reference sequence). V was shortened by 2 bases and J by 1 base, with 12 bases between the two germline ends. The CDR3 is made up of 15 amino acids. CDR3 nucleotide sequence: TGCGCCAGCAGTGAGCTAGGGGACCCTTCCTACGAGCAGTACTTC. It is translated as CASSELGDPSYEQYF.

On this clonotype itself: A much larger clone differs from this one at a single base, so this may be a read error. This chain connects TRBV20-1 to TRBJ2-3, with D possibly TRBD2 on 5 matching bases. CDR1 is DFQATT, CDR2 SNEGSKA, per germline (reference sequence). The length of the CDR3 is 15 residues. V was cut by 7 bases and J by 6 bases, with 23 bases left in between. The CDR3 region has the DNA TGCAGTGTTCCCTCCAGGACCGCCGGGGAGGATACGCAGTATTTT. This encodes CSVPSRTAGEDTQYF.

This clonotype was found many times. This chain links TRBV29-1 with TRBJ2-6; D possibly corresponds to TRBD1 (6 bases). This CDR3 has 15 amino acids. Trimming removed 7 bases at V and 0 bases at J, with 13 bases between. CDR1 is SQVTM and CDR2 is ANQGSEA in the germline V gene. CDR3 DNA sequence: TGCAGCGCTCAACAGGGAAGCTCTGGGGCCAACGTCCTGACTTTC. This translates into CSAQQGSSGANVLTF. Combining the CDR3 with reference TRBV29-1 and TRBJ2-6 gives the whole variable domain SAVISQKPSRDICQRGTSLTIQCQVDSQVTMMFWYRQQPGQSLTLIATANQGSEATYESGFVIDKFPISRPNLTFSTLTVSNMSPEDSSIYLCSAQQGSSGANVLTFGAGSRLTVL.

This clonotype was found many times. The J gene is TRBJ2-5, the V gene TRBV23-1; 9 bases line up with TRBD1. TRBV23-1 counts as an open reading frame of uncertain function. J gave up 2 bases and V 0 bases, and 7 bases lay outside the gene matches. CDR3 size: 17 residues. CDR3 coding DNA: TGCGCCAGCAGTCAATCGGGGGACAGGGCTGGACAAGAGACCCAGTACTTC. Its protein is CASSQSGDRAGQETQYF.

The CDR3 reads CASSSSRGSYNEQFF. CDR3 nucleotides: TGTGCCAGCAGCTCTTCGCGGGGCTCCTACAATGAGCAGTTCTTC. This chain connects TRBV7-2 to TRBJ2-1, with TRBD2 as a possible D gene (6 bases). Trimming took 4 bases from V and 0 from J, leaving 10 bases between them. Germline V gene sequence: CDR1 SGHTA, CDR2 FQGNSA. CDR3 length equals 15 residues.

This clonotype has ten or more counts. This rearrangement joins TRBV5-4 to TRBJ2-5; D is unresolved. V was clipped by 0 bases and J by 3 bases, with 3 bases between them. The CDR3 has 12 amino acids. CDR1 and CDR2 (germline): SGHNT, YYREEE (reference sequence). CDR3 bases: TGTGCCAGCAGCTTGGACGAAGAGACCCAGTACTTC. This translates into CASSLDEETQYF.